The subject of this entry is one T cell receptor (beta chain). Antigen specificity is unknown. Germline-derived CDR1 and CDR2 are SGHAT and FQNNGV. Trimming removed 6 bases at V and 10 bases at J, with 13 bases between. CDR3 length: 13 residues. This sample stems from a study of T cell responses to AZD1222 COVID-19 vaccine. Points from the study as a whole: It should be noted that donors were predominantly white British and more often female, and clonal diversity was possibly underestimated. Unmutated variant regions reportedly attract nearly half of all spike-specific TCRs.

Clones were read by immunoSEQ multiplex PCR, and TCRdb kept only the in-frame ones, dropping some. The repertoire holds 95,000 to 100,000 clones, around 89% seen once, with under 2% in the top ten. V and J are TRBV11-2 and TRBJ1-6; D is unclear. This specimen consisted of peripheral blood, obtained on day 0 of AZD1222 vaccination. This clonotype was sampled from an adult in good health. In DNA form, the CDR3 reads TGTGCCAGCAGGGTCGGCATGAGGTCACCCCTCCACTTT. This translates into CASRVGMRSPLHF.